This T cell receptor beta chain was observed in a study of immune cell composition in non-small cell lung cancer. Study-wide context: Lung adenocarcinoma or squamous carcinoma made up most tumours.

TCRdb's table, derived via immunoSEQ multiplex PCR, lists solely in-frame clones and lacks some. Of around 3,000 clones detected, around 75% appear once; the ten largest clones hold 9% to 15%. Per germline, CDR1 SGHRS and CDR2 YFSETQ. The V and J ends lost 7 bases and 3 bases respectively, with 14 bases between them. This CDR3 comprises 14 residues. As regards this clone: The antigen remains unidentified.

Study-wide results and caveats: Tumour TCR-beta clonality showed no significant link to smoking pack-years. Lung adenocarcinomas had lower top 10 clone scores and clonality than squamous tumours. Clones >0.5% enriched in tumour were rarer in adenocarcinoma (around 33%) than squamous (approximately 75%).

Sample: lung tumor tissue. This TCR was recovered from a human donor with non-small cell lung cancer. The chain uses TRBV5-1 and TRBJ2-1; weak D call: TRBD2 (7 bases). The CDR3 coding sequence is TGCGCCAGCGGGGGGGCTAGCTTCTACAATGAGCAGTTCTTC. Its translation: CASGGASFYNEQFF.